The 24 T cell receptor beta chains listed next were all sequenced from one sample in a study of T cell responses to AZD1222 COVID-19 vaccine. Profiled with immunoSEQ multiplex PCR; TCRdb holds only in-frame clones, not every one. This table holds about 140,000 clones, approximately 93% found once. Sequences were derived from peripheral blood, sampled on day 0 of MenACWY control vaccination. The receptors derive from an adult in good health.

This rearrangement joins TRBV5-4 to TRBJ2-1; no definite D call. Germline CDR1 and CDR2: SGHNT and YYREEE (reference sequence). V was cut by 0 bases and J by 6 bases, with 1 base left in between. The CDR3 runs to 11 residues. The DNA of the CDR3 is TGTGCCAGCAGCTTGGCCAATGAGCAGTTCTTC. Protein product: CASSLANEQFF.

This chain uses TRBV6-1 with TRBJ1-2; 7 nucleotides align to TRBD1. With 1 base clipped from V and 2 bases from J, the junction kept 1 base outside the gene matches. Germline assignment: CDR1 MNHNS and CDR2 SASEGT. This CDR3 spans 14 amino acids. CDR3 DNA: TGTGCCAGCAGTGAAGACAGGGGCAACTATGGCTACACCTTC. Amino acid sequence: CASSEDRGNYGYTF.

The chain employs TRBV10-3 and TRBJ2-7; 9 nucleotides match TRBD1. The CDR3 has 14 amino acids. V shed 4 bases, J shed 6 bases, and the junction held 7 bases outside the gene matches. The germline CDR1 and CDR2 sequences are ENHRY and SYGVKD. As DNA, the CDR3 is TGTGCCATCAGTGCTTTGGACAGGGGAGGCGAGCAGTACTTC. It translates to CAISALDRGGEQYF.

The V gene is TRBV7-5, the J gene TRBJ2-7. TRBV7-5 is a pseudogene locus. The CDR3 extends over 19 amino acids. The CDR3 loop is CVRSLYLQLPGTYSYEQYF. In DNA form, the CDR3 reads TGTGTCAGAAGCCTCTACCTACAACTTCCCGGGACCTACTCCTACGAGCAGTACTTC.

The chain couples TRBV9 to TRBJ2-2; D remains unclear. This CDR3 has 12 residues. Per the germline V gene, CDR1 is SGDLS and CDR2 is YYNGEE. Trimming removed 4 bases at V and 8 bases at J, with 9 bases between. The DNA of the CDR3 is TGTGCCAGCAGCTCATCCAAGGGGGAGCTGTTTTTT. This gives the protein CASSSSKGELFF. The full variable domain, completed using reference TRBV9 and TRBJ2-2, is DSGVTQTPKHLITATGQRVTLRCSPRSGDLSVYWYQQSLDQGLQFLIQYYNGEERAKGNILERFSAQQFPDLHSELNLSSLELGDSALYFCASSSSKGELFFGEGSRLTVL.

In its sample, this clone was seen once. This sequence joins TRBV5-4 and TRBJ2-7; 11 nucleotides agree with TRBD2. Germline assignment: CDR1 SGHNT and CDR2 YYREEE (reference sequence). V shed 4 bases, J shed 2 bases, and the junction held 5 bases outside the gene matches. This CDR3 spans 15 amino acids. The CDR3 region is CASSSGTSGPYEQYF. CDR3 nucleotides: TGTGCCAGCAGCAGCGGGACTAGCGGCCCCTACGAGCAGTACTTC.

The CDR3 DNA reads as TGTGCCAGCAGGGTATATGAGGAGCCCCAGCATTTT. It translates to CASRVYEEPQHF. The chain couples TRBV12-3 or TRBV12-4 to TRBJ1-5; D remains ambiguous. This CDR3 contains 12 residues. V was pared by 6 bases and J by 8 bases, with 11 bases between.

V and J are TRBV6-4 and TRBJ2-3; D is ambiguous. Germline V lookup: CDR1 MRHNA, CDR2 SNTAGT. Between the trimmed V and J ends, which lost 0 bases and 7 bases, there was a span of 5 bases. The CDR3 spans 12 residues. The CDR3 reads CASSDSRYTQYF. For the CDR3, the DNA is TGTGCCAGCAGTGACTCGAGGTATACGCAGTATTTT.

The chain carries TRBV4-2 and TRBJ1-2; D call uncertain. The CDR3 contains 17 residues. CDR1 is LGHNA, CDR2 YNFKEQ, per germline. The V and J ends lost 0 bases and 1 base respectively, with 15 bases between them. The CDR3 bases are TGTGCCAGCAGCCAAGAGATGGAGTCGGGGAGTAACTATGGCTACACCTTC. Translating it yields CASSQEMESGSNYGYTF.

This chain uses TRBV9 with TRBJ1-2; no clear D gene. Trimming shortened V by 2 bases and J by 14 bases, and 19 bases separated the two germline ends. The germline gives CDR1 SGDLS, CDR2 YYNGEE. This CDR3 is built from 13 residues. CDR3 sequence reads: CASSVTPAEGGTF. CDR3 DNA sequence: TGTGCCAGCAGCGTCACCCCGGCCGAGGGCGGAACCTTC.

The CDR3 reads CASKELQGNNSPLHF. The CDR3 nucleotides read TGTGCCAGCAAGGAGTTACAGGGAAATAATTCACCCCTCCACTTT. V and J are TRBV13 and TRBJ1-6, with D possibly being TRBD1 (6 bases). The CDR3 has 15 residues. V was trimmed by 7 bases and J by 5 bases, leaving 15 bases between them. The germline CDR1 and CDR2 sequences are PRHDT and FYEKMQ (reference sequence).

The chain carries TRBV5-4 and TRBJ1-4; 7 positions agree with TRBD1. In germline, CDR1 is SGHNT, CDR2 YYREEE (reference sequence). Trimming took 4 bases from V and 4 from J; bases not matched to a gene: 13. CDR3 length equals 17 residues. CDR3 loop: CASSPTYRDSLNEKLFF. CDR3 bases: TGTGCCAGCAGCCCAACCTACCGGGACAGCCTTAATGAAAAACTGTTTTTT.

This clone was recorded once. The V call is TRBV11-2, the J call TRBJ1-1, with D possibly matching TRBD1 (5 bases). The ends were cut back, 2 bases at V and 6 bases at J, with 22 bases in the middle. CDR3 length: 17 residues. Germline CDR1 is SGHAT and CDR2 is FQNNGV. The CDR3 DNA follows: TGTGCCAGCAGCTTAACTGGATTAAAGACCCCCAGGGCTGAAGCTTTCTTT. It yields the protein CASSLTGLKTPRAEAFF. Using reference TRBV11-2 and TRBJ1-1 for the parts outside the CDR3, the full variable domain is EAGVAQSPRYKIIEKRQSVAFWCNPISGHATLYWYQQILGQGPKLLIQFQNNGVVDDSQLPKDRFSAERLKGVDSTLKIQPAKLEDSAVYLCASSLTGLKTPRAEAFFGQGTRLTVV.

The chain combines TRBV4-3 with TRBJ1-2; no clear D gene. Per the germline V gene, CDR1 is LGHNA and CDR2 is YSLEER. V lost 0 bases and J lost 0, with 14 bases in between. The CDR3 totals 17 residues. The CDR3 sequence: CASSQERAQAPNYGYTF. CDR3 nucleotide sequence: TGCGCCAGCAGCCAAGAGAGGGCCCAGGCCCCTAACTATGGCTACACCTTC.

The chain recombines TRBV5-1 with TRBJ2-5; 10 bases fit TRBD2. The germline V gene encodes CDR1 SGHRS and CDR2 YFSETQ. V lost 9 bases and J lost 4; bases outside the gene matches: 9. The CDR3 is 14 residues long. In DNA form, the CDR3 reads TGCGCCACCAGAGCGGGAGGGCCAGGAGAGACCCAGTACTTC. Its protein product is CATRAGGPGETQYF.

The chain recombines TRBV3-1 (or the pseudogene TRBV3-2) with TRBJ1-1; TRBD1 matches 12 bases. After removal of 4 bases from V and 10 bases from J, the junction contained 4 bases not matched to a gene. Germline assignment: CDR1 LGHDT and CDR2 YNNKEL (reference sequence). The CDR3 length is 13 residues. The chain's CDR3 is CASSRDRGLVAFF. In DNA, the CDR3 is TGTGCCAGCAGCCGGGACAGGGGGCTTGTAGCTTTCTTT.

The chain couples TRBV6-2 or TRBV6-3 to TRBJ2-5, with D perhaps matching TRBD1 or TRBD2 (5 bases each). Germline loops: CDR1 MNHEY, CDR2 SVGEGT. The germline V and J ends were trimmed by 6 bases and 10 bases, with 24 bases remaining between them. The CDR3 has 15 amino acids. CDR3 in DNA: TGTGCCAGCAGCTTCTTACGGGGCAATCTAGGGGACCAGTACTTC. Protein product: CASSFLRGNLGDQYF.

The genes are TRBV4-3 and TRBJ2-7; D unresolved. Trimming took off 0 bases at V and 3 bases at J, with 18 bases between the two ends. There are 17 residues in the CDR3. CDR1 and CDR2 from the germline V gene are LGHNA and YSLEER. The CDR3 DNA sequence: TGCGCCAGCAGCCAAGAATTTCGGCAGTCGACTCACTACGAGCAGTACTTC. It specifies CASSQEFRQSTHYEQYF.

The chain uses TRBV5-1 and TRBJ1-2, with D hard to call. Per germline, CDR1 SGHRS and CDR2 YFSETQ. The ends were cut back, 3 bases at V and 0 bases at J, with 12 bases in the middle. The CDR3 is made up of 15 amino acids. As DNA, the CDR3 is TGCGCCAGCAGCTCTGGTGCAGCCTCTAACTATGGCTACACCTTC. Translation: CASSSGAASNYGYTF.

V usage is TRBV30 and J usage is TRBJ2-7; TRBD1 might be the D (6 bases). The germline V gene encodes CDR1 GTSNPN and CDR2 SVGIG (reference sequence). The CDR3 extends over 15 amino acids. Trimming stripped 3 bases from V and 0 bases from J, with 15 bases between. This CDR3 is CAWSPYTGYSYEQYF. DNA of the CDR3: TGTGCCTGGAGCCCCTACACAGGGTACTCCTACGAGCAGTACTTC.

V is TRBV3-1 (or the pseudogene TRBV3-2) and J is TRBJ1-5; TRBD1 matches 7 bases. The CDR3 has 15 amino acids. Germline V lookup: CDR1 LGHDT, CDR2 YNNKEL (reference sequence). Trimming cost V 1 base and J 5 bases; bases outside gene matches: 5. The CDR3 DNA follows: TGTGCCAGCAGCCAAGGGACAGGCAACCATCAGCCCCAGCATTTT. As protein: CASSQGTGNHQPQHF.

This chain joins TRBV9 and TRBJ2-7; TRBD1 might be the D (5 bases). Germline values: CDR1 SGDLS, CDR2 YYNGEE. Trimming took off 3 bases at V and 0 bases at J, with 13 bases between the two ends. The CDR3 consists of 15 residues. CDR3 loop: CASSASWGSSYEQYF. The CDR3, as DNA: TGTGCCAGCAGCGCCTCGTGGGGCAGCTCCTACGAGCAGTACTTC.

V gene TRBV6-5 combines with J gene TRBJ1-2, with 9 bases identical to TRBD1. CDR1 is MNHEY, CDR2 SVGAGI, per germline. V shed 2 bases and J 4 bases; nucleotides not matched to a gene: 5. This CDR3 has 15 amino acids. CDR3 in DNA: TGTGCCAGCAGTTACGGACAGGGGTTCCTCTATGGCTACACCTTC. Translated, it gives CASSYGQGFLYGYTF.

The V call is TRBV2, the J call TRBJ2-7, with D possibly TRBD2 on 5 matching bases. The CDR3 extends over 15 amino acids. Germline CDR1 is SNHLY and CDR2 is FYNNEI. The ends were cut back, 6 bases at V and 6 bases at J, with 21 bases in the middle. Here the CDR3 DNA reads TGTGCCAGCAGGCGGGCCCCGGGAACCCCGGGCGAGCAGTACTTC. This sequence encodes CASRRAPGTPGEQYF.